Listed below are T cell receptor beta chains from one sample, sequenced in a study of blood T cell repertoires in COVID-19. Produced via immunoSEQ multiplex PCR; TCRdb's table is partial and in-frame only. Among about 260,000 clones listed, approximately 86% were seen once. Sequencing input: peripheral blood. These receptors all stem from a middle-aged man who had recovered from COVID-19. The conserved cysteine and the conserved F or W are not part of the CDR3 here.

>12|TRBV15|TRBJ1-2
ATSLPRVKGGYT
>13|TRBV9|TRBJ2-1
ASSVAGGDHNEQF
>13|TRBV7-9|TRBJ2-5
ASSLLTGGQETQY
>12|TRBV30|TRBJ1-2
ACTPPGGSYGYT
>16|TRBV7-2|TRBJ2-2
ASSLKLAGGANTGELF
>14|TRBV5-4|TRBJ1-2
ATQQGTVGDGSGYT
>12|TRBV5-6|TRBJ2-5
ASSAPGLRETQY
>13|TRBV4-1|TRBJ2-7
ASSLGLAGPYEQY
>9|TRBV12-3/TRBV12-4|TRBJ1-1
ASSYRNEAF
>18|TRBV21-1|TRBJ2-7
ASSKDDLGGRARGANEQY
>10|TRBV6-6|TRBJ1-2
ASTGQFYGYT
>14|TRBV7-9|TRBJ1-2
ASSTDGTRANYGYT
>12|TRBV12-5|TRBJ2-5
ASGPAGEKETQY
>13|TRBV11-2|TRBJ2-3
ASSLSGTSTDTQY
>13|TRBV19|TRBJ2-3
ASSIPSGGPDTQY
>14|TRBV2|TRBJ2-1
ASSTKRGGSVREQF
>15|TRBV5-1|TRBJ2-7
ASSSGQTAGDGGEQY
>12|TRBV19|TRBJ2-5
ASSRTGSQETQY
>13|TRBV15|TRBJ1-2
ATSRGAQGNYGYT
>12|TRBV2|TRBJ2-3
ASAGPGVSATQY
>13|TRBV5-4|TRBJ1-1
ASSLDGTGGTEAF
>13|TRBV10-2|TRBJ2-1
ASSLTVKPYNEQF
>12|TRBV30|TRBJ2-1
AWSVMGTGNEQF
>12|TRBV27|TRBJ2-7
ASTRSGQGNKQY
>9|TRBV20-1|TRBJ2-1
SASPDNEQF
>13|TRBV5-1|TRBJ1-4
ASSLDAGINEKLF
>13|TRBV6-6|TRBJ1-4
ASSSRTGEGEKLF
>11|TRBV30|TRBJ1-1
ACRLNLNTEAF
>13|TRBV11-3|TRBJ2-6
ASSSGSTGANVLT
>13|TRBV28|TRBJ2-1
ASSFVGLPNNEQF
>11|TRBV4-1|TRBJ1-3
ASRQVSGNTIY
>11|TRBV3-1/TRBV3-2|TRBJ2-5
ASSFGLAETQY
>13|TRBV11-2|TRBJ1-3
ASSSTGVAGNTIY
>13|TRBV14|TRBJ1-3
ASSHRTASGNTIY
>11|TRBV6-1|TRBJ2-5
ASSDISGETQY
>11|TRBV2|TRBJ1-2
ASVDGANYGYT
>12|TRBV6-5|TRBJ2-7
ASRLTDGTYEQY
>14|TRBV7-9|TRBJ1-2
ASSSGMGQGRYGYT
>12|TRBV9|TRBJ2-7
ASSVSSGSYEQY
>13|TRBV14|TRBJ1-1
ASSLRTGHNTEAF
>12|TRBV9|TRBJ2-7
ASSVDGRGYEQY
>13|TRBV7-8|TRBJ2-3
ASSRWDTSTDTQY
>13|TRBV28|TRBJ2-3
ASSTRTGGTDTQY
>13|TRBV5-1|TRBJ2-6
ASSSGGSGANVLT
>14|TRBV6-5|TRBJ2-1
ASSYIRTSGSDEQF
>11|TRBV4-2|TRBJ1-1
ASSQERGTEAF
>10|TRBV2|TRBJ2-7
ASSLITYEQY
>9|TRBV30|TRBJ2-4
AWSGSGIQY
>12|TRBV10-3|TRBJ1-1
AISDMQLNTEAF
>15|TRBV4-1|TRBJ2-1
ASSQDFTSGGFNEQF
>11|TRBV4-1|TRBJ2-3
ASSETSRDTQY
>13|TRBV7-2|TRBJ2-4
ASGPLAGLGNIQY
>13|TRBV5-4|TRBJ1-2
ASSPEGGLGYGYT
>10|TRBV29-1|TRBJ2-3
SVPTQTDTQY
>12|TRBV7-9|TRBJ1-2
ASSLARDNYGYT
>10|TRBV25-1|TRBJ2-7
ASTTGGGRLN
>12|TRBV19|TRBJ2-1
ATKDRSSYNEQF
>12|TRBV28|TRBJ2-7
ASSDGTGLYEQY
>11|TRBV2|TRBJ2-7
ASSDDRGYEQY